This is a list of T cell receptor beta chains from one sample in a study of T cell responses to AZD1222 COVID-19 vaccine. Produced via immunoSEQ multiplex PCR; TCRdb's table is partial and in-frame only. Of under 200,000 clones detected, 94% appear once; the ten largest clones hold about 0.6%. The sample was peripheral blood, taken on day 0 of AZD1222 vaccination. The source is an adult in good health. CDR3s include the opening cysteine and the closing phenylalanine or tryptophan. A D gene is named only where the DNA matches it firmly.

>TRBJ1-1|TRBV30|-
TGTGCCTGGAGTCCTGCGGGGGCAGCCACTGAAGCTTTCTTT
CAWSPAGAATEAFF
>TRBJ1-1|TRBV7-9|TRBD1
TGTGCCAGCAGTCGGGACAGGGTCACTGAAGCTTTCTTT
CASSRDRVTEAFF
>TRBJ1-1|TRBV28|-
TGTGCCAGCAGTAGGAAACAGCTGAACACTGAAGCTTTCTTT
CASSRKQLNTEAFF
>TRBJ1-1|TRBV30|-
TGTGCCTGGAAAATCTGGGCCAGCACTGAAGCTTTCTTT
CAWKIWASTEAFF
>TRBJ1-2|TRBV28|-
TGTGCCAGCAGTGACACCGTAATAGGCTACACCTTC
CASSDTVIGYTF
>TRBJ1-1|TRBV7-8|-
TGTGCCAGCTGCAAGAGCCTGAACACTGAAGCTTTCTTT
CASCKSLNTEAFF
>TRBJ1-2|TRBV19|-
TGTGCCAGTAGTAAAACAAGAGACTATGGCTACACCTTC
CASSKTRDYGYTF
>TRBJ1-1|TRBV7-2|-
TGTGCCAGCAGCCCGGGGGGCTGGGGGATGAACACTGAAGCTTTCTTT
CASSPGGWGMNTEAFF
>TRBJ1-2|TRBV7-6|-
TGTGCCAGCAGCCCCGGGACGGCTCGTAACTATGGCTACACCTTC
CASSPGTARNYGYTF
>TRBJ1-2|TRBV19|-
TGTGCCAGTAGTATAGCCCCAGGGCCCAACTATGGCTACACCTTC
CASSIAPGPNYGYTF
>TRBJ2-5|TRBV3-1/TRBV3-2|-
TGTGCCAGCAGCCGCCGTCGGGAGCGGGAGACCCAGTACTTC
CASSRRRERETQYF
>TRBJ2-5|TRBV5-4|TRBD2
TGTGCCAGCAGCCCGGCCCCTAGCGGGAGCTTGGGGGAGACCCAGTACTTC
CASSPAPSGSLGETQYF